One T cell receptor beta chain is described in this entry. No antigen is known for it. Primers: 60 Vbeta forward and 13 Jbeta reverse. This table comes from immunoSEQ multiplex PCR, and its TCRdb copy is limited to in-frame clones, with some not included. The data show 90,000 to 100,000 clones, 50% to 75% seen once. The data are from a study of cytomegalovirus exposure and HLA in healthy donors. Study outcomes and limitations: 164 TCR beta chains were listed as cytomegalovirus-associated. The later analysis indicated that the majority of CMV-associated TCR beta chains appeared HLA-restricted. Likely technical artifact: a cluster of highly shared sequence variants.

The CDR3 consists of 17 residues. CDR1 SGHVS and CDR2 FQNEAQ come from the germline V gene. J gave up 7 bases and V 2 bases, and 9 bases lay outside the gene matches. V is TRBV7-8 and J is TRBJ2-1, with 12 bases fitting TRBD2. The sample was PBMCs. This receptor was obtained from a man aged 25-45 years in good health and CMV-seronegative. This chain's CDR3 is CASSLRTSGGLGNEQFF. In DNA, the CDR3 is TGTGCCAGCAGCTTACGAACTAGCGGGGGGTTAGGGAATGAGCAGTTCTTC. Using reference TRBV7-8 and TRBJ2-1 for the parts outside the CDR3, the full variable domain is GAGVSQSPRYKVAKRGQDVALRCDPISGHVSLFWYQQALGQGPEFLTYFQNEAQLDKSGLPSDRFFAERPEGSVSTLKIQRTQQEDSAVYLCASSLRTSGGLGNEQFFGPGTRLTVL.